The 25 T cell receptor beta chains in this list originate from one sample, sequenced in a study of neoadjuvant anti-PD-1 for oral cavity cancer. The time point is: after neoadjuvant nivolumab, at surgical resection. Libraries were prepared by immunoSEQ multiplex PCR; TCRdb keeps only in-frame clonotypes and omits some of them. The table lists thousands of clones, under 80% of them singletons. The source material was PBMCs, sampled after nivolumab (anti-PD-1) treatment. The receptor set was obtained from a person between 40 and 79 years old with oral cavity squamous cell carcinoma.

The rearrangement links TRBV7-3 to TRBJ2-2; D call uncertain. The V end lost 1 base, the J end lost 1 base, and 10 bases lay between the germline ends. This CDR3 comprises 16 residues. CDR1 and CDR2 (germline): SGHTA, FQGTGA. The CDR3 loop is CASSLNLPGNTGELFF. The CDR3 nucleotides are TGTGCCAGCAGCTTAAATCTACCGGGGAACACCGGGGAGCTGTTTTTT.

This chain connects TRBV27 to TRBJ2-5, with 8 bases that match TRBD1. CDR3 length: 16 amino acids. V shed 7 bases and J 1 base; nucleotides not matched to a gene: 11. CDR1 is MNHEY and CDR2 is SMNVEV in the germline V gene (reference sequence). The DNA of the CDR3 is TGTGCCAGCAAGGAGGCGACAGGGGCTCCCCAAGAGACCCAGTACTTC. This encodes CASKEATGAPQETQYF.

The V call is TRBV6-1, the J call TRBJ1-1, with 9 positions matching TRBD1. Germline V gene lookup returns CDR1 MNHNS and CDR2 SASEGT. The CDR3 has 15 residues. V lost 2 bases, J lost 6 bases, and 7 bases stayed unmatched. CDR3 coding DNA: TGTGCCAGCAGTGAAACCGGGACAGGGTACGCTGAAGCTTTCTTT. It yields the protein CASSETGTGYAEAFF.

This clone was observed a single time. V gene TRBV5-5 combines with J gene TRBJ2-1; no clear D. The CDR3 loop spans 13 amino acids. V was shortened by 2 bases and J by 6 bases, with 9 bases between the two germline ends. CDR1 and CDR2 (germline): SGHKS, YYEKEE (reference sequence). The CDR3 DNA sequence: TGTGCCAGCAGCTTTGGGTCAGCCAATGAGCAGTTCTTC. This codes for CASSFGSANEQFF.

The chain links TRBV18 to TRBJ1-3; possibly TRBD1 for D (6 bases). The germline V and J ends were trimmed by 5 bases and 0 bases, with 14 bases remaining between them. The CDR3 is 16 amino acids. The V gene's germline CDR1 is KGHSH and CDR2 LQKENI. CDR3 in amino acids: CASSDPNRDSGNTIYF. CDR3 in DNA: TGTGCCAGCTCAGATCCAAACAGGGACTCTGGAAACACCATATATTTT. The whole variable domain, remainder taken from reference TRBV18 and TRBJ1-3, is NAGVMQNPRHLVRRRGQEARLRCSPMKGHSHVYWYRQLPEEGLKFMVYLQKENIIDESGMPKERFSAEFPKEGPSILRIQQVVRGDSAAYFCASSDPNRDSGNTIYFGEGSWLTVV.

The chain couples TRBV27 to TRBJ2-7; no firm D call. This CDR3 has 14 residues. Germline V CDR1 and CDR2: MNHEY, SMNVEV (reference sequence). V was trimmed by 1 base and J by 2 bases, leaving 9 bases between them. Written as DNA, the CDR3 is TGTGCCAGCAGTTTATTTGGGGTAGCCTACGAGCAGTACTTC. This codes for CASSLFGVAYEQYF.

The chain has TRBV6-5 and TRBJ1-1, with a weak D call TRBD1 (5 bases). The CDR3 has 14 amino acids. The V end was cut by 6 bases, the J end by 5 bases, with 16 bases between. The germline gives CDR1 MNHEY, CDR2 SVGAGI. This CDR3 is CASSHGGGRTEAFF. The CDR3 DNA is TGTGCCAGCAGCCACGGGGGGGGGAGGACTGAAGCTTTCTTT.

V is TRBV4-3 and J is TRBJ2-3; D tentatively fits TRBD1 or TRBD2 (6 bases each). Trimming shortened V by 1 base and J by 6 bases, and 14 bases separated the two germline ends. This CDR3 has 15 amino acids. Germline loops: CDR1 LGHNA, CDR2 YSLEER. CDR3 sequence: CASSQVEGGRDTQYF. CDR3 DNA: TGCGCCAGCAGCCAAGTTGAGGGGGGCCGGGATACGCAGTATTTT.

The J gene is TRBJ2-1, the V gene TRBV9; D possibly uses TRBD1 or TRBD2 (6 bases each). The germline gives CDR1 SGDLS, CDR2 YYNGEE. V dropped 0 bases and J dropped 4 bases, with 17 bases sitting between them. This CDR3 comprises 17 residues. The CDR3 DNA reads as TGTGCCAGCAGCGTAGACGGGGGAACAGGGCCATACAATGAGCAGTTCTTC. Amino acid sequence: CASSVDGGTGPYNEQFF.

The gene calls are TRBV6-1 and TRBJ2-1; D unresolved. V gave up 0 bases and J gave up 5 bases, with 14 bases separating them. Germline CDR1 is MNHNS and CDR2 is SASEGT. The CDR3 contains 16 residues. CDR3 coding DNA: TGTGCCAGCAGTGAAGCGGTTGGTGTCCGCGACAATGAGCAGTTCTTC. The encoded protein is CASSEAVGVRDNEQFF.

J is TRBJ1-1 and V is TRBV2, with 8 bases identical to TRBD1. Germline V lookup: CDR1 SNHLY, CDR2 FYNNEI. V lost 2 bases, J lost 3 bases, and 5 bases stayed unmatched. The CDR3 is made up of 15 amino acids. The CDR3 here is CASSEMTGEYTEAFF. The CDR3 DNA reads as TGTGCCAGCAGTGAAATGACAGGGGAGTACACTGAAGCTTTCTTT. Full variable domain (missing parts from reference TRBV2 and TRBJ1-1): EPEVTQTPSHQVTQMGQEVILRCVPISNHLYFYWYRQILGQKVEFLVSFYNNEISEKSEIFDDQFSVERPDGSNFTLKIRSTKLEDSAMYFCASSEMTGEYTEAFFGQGTRLTVV.

The chain couples TRBV28 to TRBJ1-2; D is undetermined. Germline V gene data show CDR1 as MDHEN and CDR2 as SYDVKM. Trimming shortened V by 5 bases and J by 0 bases, and 7 bases separated the two germline ends. The CDR3 runs to 13 residues. The CDR3 DNA sequence: TGTGCCAGCAGTGTGTCTTCTAACTATGGCTACACCTTC. Protein sequence: CASSVSSNYGYTF.

The chain couples TRBV6-6 to TRBJ2-1; the match to TRBD1 covers 9 bases. CDR1 and CDR2 (germline): MNHNY, SVGAGI (reference sequence). V trimming: 6 bases; J trimming: 5 bases; junction bases outside the gene matches: 2. There are 13 residues in the CDR3. For the CDR3, the DNA is TGTGCCAGCAGAAGGGACAGGGACAATGAGCAGTTCTTC. As protein: CASRRDRDNEQFF.

V gene TRBV6-1 combines with J gene TRBJ2-1, with D perhaps matching TRBD1 (6 bases). Germline V gives CDR1 MNHNS, CDR2 SASEGT. The CDR3 extends over 13 amino acids. Trimming left V 8 bases short and J 5 bases short, with 13 bases between. Here the CDR3 reads CASATGTNNEQFF. CDR3 bases: TGTGCCAGCGCAACCGGGACAAACAATGAGCAGTTCTTC.

The V gene is TRBV5-6, the J gene TRBJ1-4; D remains ambiguous. This CDR3 region has 15 residues. V was cut by 6 bases and J by 6 bases, with 18 bases left in between. Germline CDR1 SGHDT, CDR2 YYEEEE. Written as DNA, the CDR3 is TGTGCCAGCAAATCGGGCGGACTCCTTGATGAAAAACTGTTTTTT. This gives the protein CASKSGGLLDEKLFF.

Here the CDR3 reads CASSWTGESNQPQHF. The CDR3 DNA sequence: TGTGCCAGCAGCTGGACAGGGGAGAGCAATCAGCCCCAGCATTTT. The chain combines TRBV7-9 with TRBJ1-5; the match to TRBD1 covers 9 bases. The CDR3 is 15 amino acids. V lost 4 bases to trimming and J lost 1 base; unmatched junction nucleotides: 2. Germline CDR1 is SEHNR and CDR2 is FQNEAQ (reference sequence). Together with reference TRBV7-9 and TRBJ1-5, the CDR3 gives the full variable domain: DTGVSQNPRHKITKRGQNVTFRCDPISEHNRLYWYRQTLGQGPEFLTYFQNEAQLEKSRLLSDRFSAERPKGSFSTLEIQRTEQGDSAMYLCASSWTGESNQPQHFGDGTRLSIL.

The chain joins TRBV29-1 to TRBJ2-2; the D call may be TRBD1 or TRBD2 (5 bases each). The V gene lost 6 bases and the J gene lost 2 bases, with 13 bases spanning the gap. CDR1 and CDR2 (germline): SQVTM, ANQGSEA. CDR3 size: 14 residues. DNA for the CDR3: TGCAGCGTCGAGAGGGGCTCAAACACCGGGGAGCTGTTTTTT. It yields the protein CSVERGSNTGELFF.

The gene calls are TRBV7-9 and TRBJ2-6; 7 bases match TRBD1. CDR3 length: 13 amino acids. Germline CDR1 and CDR2: SEHNR and FQNEAQ (reference sequence). The CDR3 loop is CAQGDSGANVLTF. The CDR3 DNA reads TGTGCTCAGGGGGATTCTGGGGCCAACGTCCTGACTTTC. Full variable domain (outside the CDR3, taken from reference TRBV7-9 and TRBJ2-6): DTGVSQNPRHKITKRGQNVTFRCDPISEHNRLYWYRQTLGQGPEFLTYFQNEAQLEKSRLLSDRFSAERPKGSFSTLEIQRTEQGDSAMYLCAQGDSGANVLTFGAGSRLTVL.

The gene calls are TRBV5-8 and TRBJ2-7; D is ambiguous. Deletions cut 1 base from V and 4 bases from J, with 3 bases between. This CDR3 is built from 11 residues. The germline gives CDR1 SGHTS, CDR2 YDEGEE. As DNA, the CDR3 is TGTGCCAGCAGCTTGAGGTACGAGCAGTACTTC. It codes for CASSLRYEQYF.

The genes are TRBV10-3 and TRBJ2-3; D unclear. Looked up from germline, CDR1 is ENHRY and CDR2 is SYGVKD. This CDR3 has 14 residues. Deletions cut 3 bases from V and 0 bases from J, with 7 bases between. In DNA, the CDR3 is TGTGCCATCAGTGATCCGGACAGCACAGATACGCAGTATTTT. It yields the protein CAISDPDSTDTQYF.

The gene calls are TRBV10-3 and TRBJ2-3; 8 bases map to TRBD2. Germline V gene sequence: CDR1 ENHRY, CDR2 SYGVKD. Germline trimming cut 0 bases from V and 2 bases from J; bases unmatched to any gene: 10. The CDR3 is 18 amino acids. The CDR3 loop is CAISESAGGGGYTDTQYF. The DNA of the CDR3 is TGTGCCATCAGTGAGTCCGCCGGCGGCGGGGGGTACACAGATACGCAGTATTTT.

The rearrangement links TRBV19 to TRBJ2-7; D remains ambiguous. The germline V gene has CDR1 LNHDA and CDR2 SQIVND (reference sequence). The CDR3 length is 15 residues. V lost 0 bases and J 0 bases, leaving 9 bases between the germline ends. Here the CDR3 DNA reads TGTGCCAGTAGTATAGAGTTCGTTCGCTCCTACGAGCAGTACTTC. Amino acid sequence: CASSIEFVRSYEQYF.

The chain links TRBV6-1 to TRBJ2-1; D uncertain. V was trimmed by 5 bases and J by 5 bases, leaving 7 bases between them. This CDR3 region has 12 residues. Germline V gives CDR1 MNHNS, CDR2 SASEGT. CDR3 DNA: TGTGCCAGCAGTCCCCGAAACAATGAGCAGTTCTTC. Protein sequence: CASSPRNNEQFF.

The chain links TRBV7-2 to TRBJ1-1, with a weak D call TRBD1 (5 bases). V dropped 0 bases and J dropped 5 bases, with 10 bases sitting between them. CDR3 length: 14 amino acids. CDR1 is SGHTA, CDR2 FQGNSA, per germline. CDR3 protein: CASSLAGQTTEAFF. CDR3 sequence (DNA): TGTGCCAGCAGCTTAGCGGGGCAGACTACTGAAGCTTTCTTT.

In this sample, this clone turned up once. This chain uses TRBV7-2 with TRBJ2-3; D possibly corresponds to TRBD2 (6 bases). Germline-derived CDR1 and CDR2 are SGHTA and FQGNSA. This CDR3 is 14 amino acids long. V lost 5 bases and J lost 4, with 13 bases in between. CDR3 amino acids: CASSRAGFADTQYF. The CDR3 DNA reads as TGTGCCAGCAGCCGGGCGGGGTTCGCAGATACGCAGTATTTT.